This T cell receptor beta chain originates from a study of blood T cell repertoires in COVID-19. On the study more broadly: Some COVID-19 samples were acute and others convalescent; all came from the United States, Italy and Spain. T cells, B-cell-depleted T cells, or PBMCs provided the cDNA or gDNA that served as material.

Enrolled during active infection, Seattle patients were then followed longitudinally. Source study methods: Estimates of nucleated cell counts were drawn from the amplification of reference gene primers. The assay was immunoSEQ multiplex PCR, and TCRdb's table has in-frame clones only and misses some. V, J and clone size are those of that table, while D and trimming were read from the DNA. This table has approximately 330,000 clones, 87% appearing once. The sample comprised peripheral blood. This TCR derives from a man aged 25 to 40 with COVID-19, enrolled during active disease.

The CDR3 sequence is CASSASLASGGETQYF. The CDR3 DNA follows: TGTGCCAGCAGCGCCTCACTAGCTAGCGGGGGAGAGACCCAGTACTTC. This chain uses TRBV9 with TRBJ2-5, with TRBD2 identical over 10 bases. Germline V gene sequence: CDR1 SGDLS, CDR2 YYNGEE. The CDR3 runs to 16 residues. Losses at the gene ends were 3 bases for V and 4 bases for J; bases not matched to a gene: 9.